The 23 T cell receptor beta chains in this list originate from one sample, sequenced in a study of cytomegalovirus exposure and HLA in healthy donors. PCR employed 60 Vbeta and 13 Jbeta primers. The protocol was immunoSEQ multiplex PCR, while the TCRdb copy is restricted to in-frame clones and leaves out a portion. The sample holds 150,000 to 200,000 clones, about 80% seen once. Specimen: PBMCs. The receptors derive from a young man in good health and CMV-seronegative.

This clone was observed a handful of times. This chain connects TRBV7-6 to TRBJ2-1; TRBD2 matches at 11 bases. With 5 bases clipped from V and 5 bases from J, the junction kept 11 bases outside the gene matches. CDR3 length: 17 amino acids. Germline lookup yields CDR1 SGHVS and CDR2 FNYEAQ. CDR3 region: CASSTETLAGENNEQFF. The CDR3 region has the DNA TGTGCCAGCAGCACGGAGACACTAGCGGGGGAGAACAATGAGCAGTTCTTC.

The chain joins TRBV19 to TRBJ2-5, with 10 bases that match TRBD2. The length of the CDR3 is 17 residues. CDR1 is LNHDA, CDR2 SQIVND, per germline (reference sequence). V was clipped by 3 bases and J by 1 base; unmatched bases: 8. The DNA of the CDR3 is TGTGCCAGTAGTATGCGAACTAGCGGGAATTTCCAAGAGACCCAGTACTTC. Translated, it gives CASSMRTSGNFQETQYF.

The chain joins TRBV2 to TRBJ2-1, with TRBD1 matching 9 bases. The V gene's germline CDR1 is SNHLY and CDR2 FYNNEI. The CDR3 is 16 amino acids. Trimming removed 6 bases from V and 5 bases from J; junction bases left unmatched: 11. The CDR3 DNA reads as TGTGCCAGCAGCCTCACCGGGACAGGGCCCGACAATGAGCAGTTCTTC. Amino acid sequence: CASSLTGTGPDNEQFF.

This chain joins TRBV11-1 and TRBJ2-3, with 9 bases identical to TRBD2. V trimming: 2 bases; J trimming: 2 bases; junction bases outside the gene matches: 2. The CDR3 consists of 15 residues. From germline, CDR1 is SGHAT and CDR2 FQDESV (reference sequence). The CDR3 loop is CASSLLAGDTDTQYF. Here the CDR3 DNA reads TGTGCCAGCAGCTTATTAGCGGGGGACACAGATACGCAGTATTTT.

The gene calls are TRBV5-1 and TRBJ2-3; D may be TRBD1 (6 bases). The CDR3 is 18 amino acids. Germline values: CDR1 SGHRS, CDR2 YFSETQ. The ends were cut back, 0 bases at V and 3 bases at J, with 20 bases in the middle. The CDR3, as DNA: TGCGCCAGCAGCTTGGGGCCGACAGGAGCATGGAGGACAGATACGCAGTATTTT. Translation gives CASSLGPTGAWRTDTQYF.

Note on this clone: Its ends do not fully match the called genes, so a read error is possible. The J gene is TRBJ1-5, the V gene TRBV7-9, with 8 bases aligning to TRBD1. Per germline, CDR1 SEHNR and CDR2 FQNEAQ (reference sequence). The CDR3 consists of 19 residues. The CDR3 nucleotides read TGTTCCAGCAGCTTAGGCTTATGGGTGGGGACAGGAGTCAATCAGCCCCAGCATTTT. Translation gives CSSSLGLWVGTGVNQPQHF.

This clone was seen only a few times. This chain connects TRBV5-6 to TRBJ1-1; TRBD1 might be the D (5 bases). The V gene lost 0 bases and the J gene lost 0 bases, with 9 bases spanning the gap. This CDR3 comprises 15 residues. Per germline, CDR1 SGHDT and CDR2 YYEEEE. The CDR3 loop is CASSLVQGMNTEAFF. The CDR3 nucleotides are TGTGCCAGCAGCTTGGTCCAGGGCATGAACACTGAAGCTTTCTTT.

The V call is TRBV4-2, the J call TRBJ2-2; possible D gene TRBD2, 5 bases. With 4 bases removed from V and 4 bases from J, the gap between germline ends came to 16 bases. Germline V gene sequence: CDR1 LGHNA, CDR2 YNFKEQ. This CDR3 comprises 16 residues. The CDR3 protein is CASSLRESMGTGELFF. In DNA, the CDR3 is TGTGCCAGCAGCCTACGGGAATCCATGGGCACCGGGGAGCTGTTTTTT.

This clone occurred once. This rearrangement joins TRBV7-3 to TRBJ2-1, with a possible D match to TRBD1 (5 bases). The CDR3 has 13 residues. Trimming took 1 base from V and 6 from J, leaving 7 bases between them. The germline V gene encodes CDR1 SGHTA and CDR2 FQGTGA. The CDR3 DNA sequence: TGTGCCAGCAGCTTAATTCAGGGCAATGAGCAGTTCTTC. Its translation: CASSLIQGNEQFF.

CDR3 protein: CSGTLGNEQFF. The CDR3 DNA reads TGCAGTGGGACACTGGGCAATGAGCAGTTCTTC. This chain uses TRBV20-1 with TRBJ2-1, with D perhaps matching TRBD1 (5 bases). Trimming took off 7 bases at V and 6 bases at J, with 10 bases between the two ends. The CDR3 has 11 amino acids. From germline, CDR1 is DFQATT and CDR2 SNEGSKA (reference sequence).

This chain joins TRBV7-3 and TRBJ2-1, with 15 bases identical to TRBD2. Germline lookup yields CDR1 SGHTA and CDR2 FQGTGA. V was pared by 3 bases and J by 5 bases, with 11 bases of the junction left unmatched. The CDR3 covers 19 residues. CDR3 sequence: CASSFGTSGRTPEDNEQFF. Here the CDR3 DNA reads TGTGCCAGCAGCTTCGGGACTAGCGGGAGGACCCCGGAGGACAATGAGCAGTTCTTC.

V and J are TRBV4-1 and TRBJ2-1, with 10 bases matching TRBD2. Germline assignment: CDR1 MGHRA and CDR2 YSYEKL. V lost 0 bases to trimming and J lost 6 bases; unmatched junction nucleotides: 2. This CDR3 contains 15 residues. For the CDR3, the DNA is TGCGCCAGCAGCCAAGAAAGCGGGAGGGGCAATGAGCAGTTCTTC. Translation: CASSQESGRGNEQFF.

V is TRBV4-1 and J is TRBJ1-4, with TRBD1 matching 9 bases. In germline, CDR1 is MGHRA, CDR2 YSYEKL. This CDR3 region has 20 residues. J was trimmed by 2 bases and V by 0 bases; bases with no gene match: 13. The chain's CDR3 is CASSQEGGTGSWPTNEKLFF. CDR3 DNA: TGCGCCAGCAGCCAAGAGGGGGGGACAGGGTCGTGGCCGACTAATGAAAAACTGTTTTTT.

This clone was seen more than once but under ten times. The CDR3 loop reads CASSVDGLAVDEQFF. The CDR3 nucleotides read TGTGCCAGCAGCGTAGACGGACTAGCGGTGGATGAGCAGTTCTTC. The chain uses TRBV9 and TRBJ2-1; 10 nucleotides agree with TRBD2. Trimming at V came to 0 bases and at J to 8 bases, leaving 5 bases not matched to a gene. CDR1 and CDR2 from the germline V gene are SGDLS and YYNGEE. The CDR3 is 15 amino acids.

The rearrangement links TRBV7-2 to TRBJ2-5; 9 nucleotides agree with TRBD2. CDR1 is SGHTA, CDR2 FQGNSA, per germline. V lost 2 bases to trimming and J lost 0 bases; unmatched junction nucleotides: 4. The CDR3 consists of 16 residues. Written as DNA, the CDR3 is TGTGCCAGCAGCTTATGGGCGGGGGGGTACCAAGAGACCCAGTACTTC. Protein product: CASSLWAGGYQETQYF.

The chain joins TRBV5-1 to TRBJ2-5; no reliable D call. Germline CDR1 is SGHRS and CDR2 is YFSETQ. The germline V and J ends were trimmed by 4 bases and 0 bases, with 10 bases remaining between them. The CDR3 contains 14 residues. The CDR3 loop is CASSLPLDQETQYF. CDR3 in DNA: TGCGCCAGCAGCCTCCCCCTCGACCAAGAGACCCAGTACTTC.

The V and J genes are TRBV19 and TRBJ1-1, with D possibly TRBD1 on 6 matching bases. Germline V gives CDR1 LNHDA, CDR2 SQIVND (reference sequence). CDR3 length equals 15 residues. Trimming pared 4 bases from V and 1 base from J, leaving 13 bases between. CDR3 nucleotides: TGTGCCAGTAGTACGACAGGCCGAGGGAACACTGAAGCTTTCTTT. Amino acids: CASSTTGRGNTEAFF.

The V and J genes are TRBV5-1 and TRBJ2-2; no reliable D call. In germline, CDR1 is SGHRS, CDR2 YFSETQ. The CDR3 sequence is 15 residues long. The V gene lost 0 bases and the J gene lost 4 bases, with 10 bases spanning the gap. Here the CDR3 reads CASSLARFRTGELFF. As DNA, the CDR3 is TGCGCCAGCAGCTTGGCCAGATTCCGCACCGGGGAGCTGTTTTTT.

There are a few counts of this clone. The chain carries TRBV9 and TRBJ2-7; perhaps TRBD2 as D (6 bases). Germline CDR1 is SGDLS and CDR2 is YYNGEE. V shed 4 bases and J shed 2 bases, with 13 bases lying between them. This CDR3 has 14 residues. The CDR3 nucleotides are TGTGCCAGCAGCCGAGGGACGGGGGCCTACGAGCAGTACTTC. This translates into CASSRGTGAYEQYF.

This clone was seen only a few times. Additional DNA sequences in this sample encode the identical CDR3. The chain recombines TRBV15 with TRBJ1-2; D is uncertain. The CDR3 has 11 amino acids. Germline CDR1 reads LNHNV; CDR2 reads YYDKDF (reference sequence). With 0 bases removed from V and 6 bases from J, the gap between germline ends came to 2 bases. CDR3 in DNA: TGTGCCACCAGCAGAGACAATGGCTACACCTTC. Translated: CATSRDNGYTF.

The DNA of the CDR3 is TGCGCCAGCAGCTTCGACAGTACTAACTATGGCTACACCTTC. Translation: CASSFDSTNYGYTF. The V gene is TRBV5-1, the J gene TRBJ1-2; possible D gene TRBD1, 5 bases. Per germline, CDR1 SGHRS and CDR2 YFSETQ. This CDR3 region has 14 residues. V was clipped by 2 bases and J by 0 bases, with 8 bases between them.

This clone was seen only once. Other DNA sequences within the sample encode an identical CDR3. This chain uses TRBV5-1 with TRBJ2-7, with 7 bases aligning to TRBD2. Germline trimming cut 0 bases from V and 0 bases from J; bases unmatched to any gene: 0. Germline lookup yields CDR1 SGHRS and CDR2 YFSETQ. The CDR3 covers 14 residues. The CDR3 protein is CASSLGGSSYEQYF. The CDR3 bases are TGCGCCAGCAGCTTGGGCGGGAGCTCCTACGAGCAGTACTTC. The full variable domain, its missing parts supplied by reference TRBV5-1 and TRBJ2-7, is KAGVTQTPRYLIKTRGQQVTLSCSPISGHRSVSWYQQTPGQGLQFLFEYFSETQRNKGNFPGRFSGRQFSNSRSEMNVSTLELGDSALYLCASSLGGSSYEQYFGPGTRLTVT.

The V call is TRBV11-2, the J call TRBJ2-5, with D perhaps matching TRBD1 (6 bases). V was pared by 0 bases and J by 4 bases, with 15 bases between. This CDR3 region has 16 residues. Germline lookup yields CDR1 SGHAT and CDR2 FQNNGV. DNA for the CDR3: TGTGCCAGCAGCTTAGATTTGGGGGCCCGGAGAGAGACCCAGTACTTC. Translating gives CASSLDLGARRETQYF.